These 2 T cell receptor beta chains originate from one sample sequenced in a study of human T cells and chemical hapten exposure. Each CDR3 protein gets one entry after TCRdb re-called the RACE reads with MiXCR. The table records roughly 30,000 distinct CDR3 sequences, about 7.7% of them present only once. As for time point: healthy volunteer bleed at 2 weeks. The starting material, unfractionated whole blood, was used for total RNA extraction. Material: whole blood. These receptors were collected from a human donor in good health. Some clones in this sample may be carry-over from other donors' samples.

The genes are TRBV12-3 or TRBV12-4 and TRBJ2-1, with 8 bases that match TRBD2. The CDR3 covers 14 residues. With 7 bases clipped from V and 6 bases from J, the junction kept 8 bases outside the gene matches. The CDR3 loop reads CASILRGVSNEQFF. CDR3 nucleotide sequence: TGTGCCAGCATCTTGCGGGGGGTGTCCAATGAGCAGTTCTTC.

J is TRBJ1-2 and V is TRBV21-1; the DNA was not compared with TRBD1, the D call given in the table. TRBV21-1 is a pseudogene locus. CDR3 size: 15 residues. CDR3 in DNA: TGTGCCAGCAGCAAAGTCTCCCCCAGGGGGTATGGCGACACCTTC. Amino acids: CASSKVSPRGYGDTF.